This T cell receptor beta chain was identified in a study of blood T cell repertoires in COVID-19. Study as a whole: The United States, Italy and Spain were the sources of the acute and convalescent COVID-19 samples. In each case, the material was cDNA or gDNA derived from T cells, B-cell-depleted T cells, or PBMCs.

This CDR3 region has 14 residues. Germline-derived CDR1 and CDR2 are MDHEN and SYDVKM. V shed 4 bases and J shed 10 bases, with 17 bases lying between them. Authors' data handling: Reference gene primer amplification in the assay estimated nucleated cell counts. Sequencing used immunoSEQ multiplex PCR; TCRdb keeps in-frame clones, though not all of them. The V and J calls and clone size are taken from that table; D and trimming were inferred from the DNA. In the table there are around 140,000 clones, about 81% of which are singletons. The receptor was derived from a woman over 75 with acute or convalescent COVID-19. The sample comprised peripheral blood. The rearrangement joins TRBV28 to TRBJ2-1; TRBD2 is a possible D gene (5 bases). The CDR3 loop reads CASSSGFRGEEQFF. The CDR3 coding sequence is TGTGCCAGCAGTTCCGGGTTTCGGGGAGAGGAGCAGTTCTTC.